A single TCR beta chain is shown here with its context. This record comes from a study of T cell changes during pregnancy in multiple sclerosis. Data came from immunoSEQ multiplex PCR; TCRdb stores just in-frame clones and leaves some out. Among some 27,000 clones, roughly nine tenths were seen once, and the ten largest hold 0.8%. Sample: CD4+ T cells from peripheral blood mononuclear cells, taken in the second trimester of pregnancy. This TCR was recovered from a female donor with multiple sclerosis, enrolled in a pregnancy study.

The CDR3, as DNA: TGTGCCAGCAGCGCTGGGCCGACAGGGTTTTATGGCTACACCTTC. Its protein is CASSAGPTGFYGYTF. The V and J genes are TRBV11-2 and TRBJ1-2; 7 nucleotides match TRBD1. Germline V gene data show CDR1 as SGHAT and CDR2 as FQNNGV. This CDR3 has 15 amino acids. After removal of 5 bases from V and 5 bases from J, the junction contained 11 bases not matched to a gene.